This T cell receptor (beta chain) was found in a study of early T cells in non-severe SARS-CoV-2 infection. For the study at large: The study sequenced bulk RNA from unsorted whole blood, with chains unpaired.

Findings and caveats of the study: Using VDJdb, the matching emphasized anti-spike CD8 responses while missing private and CD4 specificities.

Germline V gives CDR1 ENHRY, CDR2 SYGVKD. The ends were cut back, 6 bases at V and 3 bases at J, with 17 bases in the middle. CDR3 length: 16 residues. In regard to this clonotype: Its antigen is not known.

Unique molecular identifiers were affixed to single, distinct cDNA molecules. A single record per CDR3 protein comes from TCRdb applying MiXCR to the 5' RACE reads. The sample shows tens of thousands of distinct CDR3 sequences, 7.7% of them seen only once. This chain links TRBV10-3 with TRBJ2-2; D unresolved. Sequencing input: whole blood. The TCR was taken from an adult who was a healthcare worker with PCR-confirmed SARS-CoV-2 infection or an uninfected control (not recorded which). The CDR3 DNA is TGTGCCATCAGCCCCGGACCCCTAATTGACACCGGGGAGCTGTTTTTT. Protein sequence: CAISPGPLIDTGELFF.